This TCR beta chain stems from a study of siplizumab effects on memory and regulatory T cells. Remarks on this clone: Its matching antigen is unknown.

The protocol was immunoSEQ multiplex PCR, while the TCRdb copy is restricted to in-frame clones and leaves out a portion. In the table there are 70,000 to 90,000 clones, around 90% of which are singletons. Study observations and caveats: Siplizumab significantly decreased alloreactive sequences from unstimulated CD4+ memory cells. For mappable alloreactive CD4+ clones, the mean Treg-derived fraction was 68.8% with siplizumab and about 26% in controls.

The sample comprised CD4+ T cells sorted from blood. This receptor was taken from a human donor in good health.

The CDR3 region is CASSLTGVETQYF. Here the CDR3 DNA reads TGCGCCAGCAGCTTGACAGGTGTCGAGACCCAGTACTTC. The chain is built from TRBV5-1 and TRBJ2-5; D possibly corresponds to TRBD1 (5 bases). Germline CDR1 and CDR2: SGHRS and YFSETQ. Trimming removed 1 base from V and 5 bases from J, with 9 bases in between. The CDR3 consists of 13 residues.